These 18 T cell receptor beta chains were all obtained from the same sample, sequenced in a study of OX40 agonist ivuxolimab in advanced cancers. TCRdb's table, derived via immunoSEQ multiplex PCR, lists solely in-frame clones and lacks some. The sample shows about 79,000 clones, 90% of them seen only once. The specimen comprised CD4+ or CD8+ T cells sorted from blood, sampled in a trial of the OX40 agonist ivuxolimab. These receptors were collected from an adult with an advanced solid tumor such as melanoma, head and neck, liver or kidney cancer.

This chain uses TRBV6-5 with TRBJ1-1; no clear D gene. Germline lookup yields CDR1 MNHEY and CDR2 SVGAGI. Trimming stripped 6 bases from V and 2 bases from J, with 10 bases between. The CDR3 runs to 13 residues. This CDR3 is CASSLWGNTEAFF. The CDR3 nucleotides are TGTGCCAGCAGCTTATGGGGAAACACTGAAGCTTTCTTT.

The rearrangement uses TRBV18 and TRBJ1-1; D ambiguous. V gave up 6 bases and J gave up 1 base, with 15 bases separating them. The germline CDR1 and CDR2 sequences are KGHSH and LQKENI. The CDR3 runs 15 residues. CDR3 coding DNA: TGTGCCAGCTCTTACCTTGAAACAGAGAACACTGAAGCTTTCTTT. Amino acids: CASSYLETENTEAFF.

The genes are TRBV7-6 and TRBJ2-4; TRBD1 matches 8 bases. From germline, CDR1 is SGHVS and CDR2 FNYEAQ. V lost 2 bases to trimming and J lost 5 bases; unmatched junction nucleotides: 11. This CDR3 region has 17 residues. The CDR3 spells CASSLQPQGAGENIQYF. The DNA of the CDR3 is TGTGCCAGCAGCTTACAACCCCAGGGGGCAGGGGAAAACATTCAGTACTTC.

V gene TRBV11-2 combines with J gene TRBJ2-7, with 7 positions matching TRBD1. The CDR3 consists of 15 residues. V was clipped by 0 bases and J by 1 base; unmatched bases: 3. CDR1 and CDR2 from the germline V gene are SGHAT and FQNNGV. The CDR3 protein is CASSLEGGPSYEQYF. The CDR3 nucleotides read TGTGCCAGCAGCTTAGAAGGGGGCCCATCCTACGAGCAGTACTTC.

The V call is TRBV7-8, the J call TRBJ1-5; 7 bases agree with TRBD1. The CDR3 runs 16 residues. From germline, CDR1 is SGHVS and CDR2 FQNEAQ. The V and J ends lost 5 bases and 3 bases, in that order; junction bases with no gene match: 10. The CDR3 here is CASSSSTGAFNQPQHF. The DNA of the CDR3 is TGTGCCAGCAGCAGCTCAACAGGGGCCTTCAATCAGCCCCAGCATTTT. Drawing the rest from reference TRBV7-8 and TRBJ1-5, the complete variable domain is GAGVSQSPRYKVAKRGQDVALRCDPISGHVSLFWYQQALGQGPEFLTYFQNEAQLDKSGLPSDRFFAERPEGSVSTLKIQRTQQEDSAVYLCASSSSTGAFNQPQHFGDGTRLSIL.

This sequence joins TRBV19 and TRBJ2-3; D is possibly TRBD2 (5 bases). Trimming took 8 bases from V and 6 from J, leaving 21 bases between them. The CDR3 extends over 15 amino acids. CDR1 and CDR2 from the germline V gene are LNHDA and SQIVND (reference sequence). CDR3 protein: CASLSAAEGSDTQYF. As DNA, the CDR3 is TGTGCCAGTCTATCTGCGGCAGAGGGTAGCGATACGCAGTATTTT. Supplemented by reference TRBV19 and TRBJ2-3, the full variable domain reads DGGITQSPKYLFRKEGQNVTLSCEQNLNHDAMYWYRQDPGQGLRLIYYSQIVNDFQKGDIAEGYSVSREKKESFPLTVTSAQKNPTAFYLCASLSAAEGSDTQYFGPGTRLTVL.

J is TRBJ2-7 and V is TRBV10-1, with a possible D match to TRBD2 (5 bases). The germline V gene encodes CDR1 WNHNN and CDR2 SYGVQD (reference sequence). The CDR3 loop spans 14 amino acids. The V and J ends lost 0 bases and 3 bases respectively, with 9 bases between them. CDR3 protein: CASSESTRGYEQYF. The CDR3 bases are TGCGCCAGCAGTGAGTCGACTCGGGGCTACGAGCAGTACTTC.

The chain is built from TRBV6-1 and TRBJ2-3; 7 bases are a match to TRBD1. The CDR3 consists of 15 residues. CDR1 and CDR2 (germline): MNHNS, SASEGT. V lost 6 bases to trimming and J lost 2 bases; unmatched junction nucleotides: 8. CDR3 protein: CASRGTGVPTDTQYF. The CDR3 nucleotides read TGTGCCAGCAGGGGAACAGGGGTCCCCACAGATACGCAGTATTTT.

The V call is TRBV29-1, the J call TRBJ2-2; TRBD1 aligns across 7 bases. Germline values: CDR1 SQVTM, CDR2 ANQGSEA. The CDR3 is 13 residues long. V gave up 6 bases and J gave up 4 bases; unmatched junction bases: 5. CDR3 loop: CSVGQTATGELFF. In DNA form, the CDR3 reads TGCAGCGTGGGACAGACCGCCACCGGGGAGCTGTTTTTT.

The chain joins TRBV14 to TRBJ2-2, with D unresolved. Trimming left V 1 base short and J 3 bases short, with 6 bases between. There are 14 residues in the CDR3. The germline gives CDR1 SGHDN, CDR2 FVKESK. The CDR3 DNA reads TGTGCCAGCAGCCAAGGGTCGGACACCGGGGAGCTGTTTTTT. Translation: CASSQGSDTGELFF.

V and J are TRBV27 and TRBJ1-6; D perhaps matches TRBD1 (5 bases). Looked up from germline, CDR1 is MNHEY and CDR2 is SMNVEV (reference sequence). The CDR3 is 17 amino acids. Between the trimmed V and J ends, which lost 7 bases and 0 bases, there was a span of 16 bases. The CDR3 reads CASKSYLDSSYNSPLHF. CDR3 nucleotides: TGTGCCAGCAAGTCGTACCTCGACAGCTCCTATAATTCACCCCTCCACTTT.

The chain recombines TRBV5-1 with TRBJ1-1; D may be TRBD1 (5 bases). Germline assignment: CDR1 SGHRS and CDR2 YFSETQ. The CDR3 sequence is 13 residues long. Deletions cut 7 bases from V and 0 bases from J, with 10 bases between. In nucleotides, the CDR3 is TGCGCCAGCGGGAAGGGGATGAACACTGAAGCTTTCTTT. This translates into CASGKGMNTEAFF.

The genes are TRBV18 and TRBJ2-1; 8 positions agree with TRBD2. Germline-derived CDR1 and CDR2 are KGHSH and LQKENI. The J segment lost 5 bases and the V segment lost 11 bases, leaving 11 bases of the junction unmatched. This CDR3 region has 14 residues. CDR3: CAGRWSGLDNEQFF. CDR3 sequence (DNA): TGTGCCGGCCGCTGGTCGGGACTAGACAATGAGCAGTTCTTC.

This sequence joins TRBV2 and TRBJ2-5, with 9 bases matching TRBD1. From germline, CDR1 is SNHLY and CDR2 FYNNEI. V shed 3 bases and J 2 bases; nucleotides not matched to a gene: 4. The CDR3 length is 15 residues. The CDR3 protein is CASSEWTGEQETQYF. The CDR3 DNA follows: TGTGCCAGCAGTGAGTGGACAGGGGAACAAGAGACCCAGTACTTC.

The chain recombines TRBV5-1 with TRBJ2-2; 8 bases are a match to TRBD1. In germline, CDR1 is SGHRS, CDR2 YFSETQ. The ends lost 7 bases at V and 2 bases at J; junction bases unmatched: 10. The CDR3 has 16 residues. CDR3 sequence: CASDVDRGSNTGELFF. Here the CDR3 DNA reads TGCGCCAGCGATGTCGACAGGGGAAGTAACACCGGGGAGCTGTTTTTT.

V usage is TRBV18 and J usage is TRBJ2-7; 7 nucleotides match TRBD1. The CDR3 length is 16 residues. With 3 bases clipped from V and 2 bases from J, the junction kept 10 bases outside the gene matches. Germline V gene sequence: CDR1 KGHSH, CDR2 LQKENI. The chain's CDR3 is CASSPAGAGGPYEQYF. The CDR3 DNA reads TGTGCCAGCTCACCGGCCGGGGCAGGGGGTCCCTACGAGCAGTACTTC.

This clone came up once. The chain links TRBV11-1 to TRBJ1-1; 7 nucleotides agree with TRBD1. The CDR3 has 14 residues. CDR1 SGHAT and CDR2 FQDESV come from the germline V gene (reference sequence). The junction had 5 bases not matched to a gene; V was cut back by 3 bases and J by 4 bases. The CDR3 protein is CASSFPGQATEAFF. The DNA of the CDR3 is TGTGCCAGCAGCTTTCCCGGACAGGCCACTGAAGCTTTCTTT.

The rearrangement links TRBV4-1 to TRBJ1-5; 8 bases agree with TRBD1. V was clipped by 2 bases and J by 7 bases; unmatched bases: 4. Germline V gene lookup returns CDR1 MGHRA and CDR2 YSYEKL. The CDR3 runs to 14 residues. The CDR3 reads CASSQQGAGQPQHF. The CDR3 region has the DNA TGCGCCAGCAGCCAACAGGGGGCCGGGCAGCCCCAGCATTTT.